These 12 T cell receptor beta chains were sequenced from one sample in a study of cytomegalovirus exposure and HLA in healthy donors. Sequenced by immunoSEQ multiplex PCR; TCRdb stores in-frame clones only, minus some. The profile shows approximately 59,000 clones, 90% to 95% of them singletons. Sequencing was carried out using PBMCs. These receptor sequences come from a man in his late teens or twenties in good health and CMV-seropositive.

The chain employs TRBV29-1 and TRBJ2-5, with D unresolved. Germline V gives CDR1 SQVTM, CDR2 ANQGSEA. CDR3 length: 11 residues. Trimming removed 7 bases at V and 5 bases at J, with 11 bases between. CDR3 sequence: CSGSRSETQYF. DNA of the CDR3: TGCAGCGGTTCTAGATCGGAGACCCAGTACTTC.

The rearrangement uses TRBV6-5 and TRBJ1-1, with TRBD1 matching 8 bases. The J segment lost 4 bases and the V segment lost 8 bases, leaving 12 bases of the junction unmatched. CDR3 length: 15 residues. CDR1 and CDR2 (germline): MNHEY, SVGAGI. In DNA form, the CDR3 reads TGTGCCAGCGCAGGGGGCGCGAAGTTCGTCACTGAAGCTTTCTTT. Protein product: CASAGGAKFVTEAFF.

V and J are TRBV28 and TRBJ2-1; TRBD2 matches at 11 bases. Per the germline V gene, CDR1 is MDHEN and CDR2 is SYDVKM. The CDR3 contains 16 residues. With 4 bases clipped from V and 4 bases from J, the junction kept 6 bases outside the gene matches. The CDR3 reads CASSSRSGRVYNEQFF. CDR3 in DNA: TGTGCCAGCAGTTCTCGTAGCGGGAGGGTATACAATGAGCAGTTCTTC.

J is TRBJ2-1 and V is TRBV5-1; 13 bases agree with TRBD2. CDR3 length equals 16 residues. Germline lookup yields CDR1 SGHRS and CDR2 YFSETQ. V shed 5 bases and J 3 bases; nucleotides not matched to a gene: 5. CDR3 sequence (DNA): TGCGCCAGCAGTCCGGGACTAGCGGGGTTCTACAATGAGCAGTTCTTC. Its translation is CASSPGLAGFYNEQFF.

J is TRBJ2-2 and V is TRBV5-4; D possibly corresponds to TRBD1 (6 bases). CDR3 length: 16 residues. Germline values: CDR1 SGHNT, CDR2 YYREEE (reference sequence). Trimming removed 1 base at V and 5 bases at J, with 15 bases between. The CDR3 loop is CASSLKGVGMTGELFF. Written as DNA, the CDR3 is TGTGCCAGCAGCTTGAAGGGGGTAGGGATGACCGGGGAGCTGTTTTTT.

The chain has TRBV6-5 and TRBJ2-7; TRBD2 agrees at 7 bases. Unmatched junction bases numbered 8, after V lost 6 bases and J lost 3 bases. Per germline, CDR1 MNHEY and CDR2 SVGAGI. The CDR3 is made up of 14 amino acids. The CDR3: CASSKSGELYEQYF. In nucleotides, the CDR3 is TGTGCCAGCAGCAAGAGCGGGGAACTCTACGAGCAGTACTTC.

The gene calls are TRBV9 and TRBJ2-1; 13 bases line up with TRBD2. The CDR3 loop spans 15 amino acids. In germline, CDR1 is SGDLS, CDR2 YYNGEE. The V and J ends lost 0 bases and 9 bases, in that order; junction bases with no gene match: 3. The CDR3 region is CASSVGLAGGPEQFF. CDR3 coding DNA: TGTGCCAGCAGCGTAGGACTAGCGGGAGGTCCTGAGCAGTTCTTC. Supplemented by reference TRBV9 and TRBJ2-1, the full variable domain reads DSGVTQTPKHLITATGQRVTLRCSPRSGDLSVYWYQQSLDQGLQFLIQYYNGEERAKGNILERFSAQQFPDLHSELNLSSLELGDSALYFCASSVGLAGGPEQFFGPGTRLTVL.

This clone was seen a few times. This chain joins TRBV7-2 and TRBJ2-3; 10 bases agree with TRBD2. This CDR3 region has 15 residues. Trimming at V came to 5 bases and at J to 6 bases, leaving 8 bases not matched to a gene. In germline, CDR1 is SGHTA, CDR2 FQGNSA. The CDR3 loop reads CASSPQGLATDTQYF. The DNA for the CDR3 is TGTGCCAGCAGCCCCCAGGGACTAGCGACGGATACGCAGTATTTT.

The CDR3: CASKLEGADTQYF. For the CDR3, the DNA is TGTGCCAGTAAGCTCGAGGGGGCAGATACGCAGTATTTT. The rearrangement joins TRBV19 to TRBJ2-3; D possibly corresponds to TRBD1 (6 bases). CDR3 length: 13 amino acids. In germline, CDR1 is LNHDA, CDR2 SQIVND (reference sequence). Trimming shortened V by 7 bases and J by 4 bases, and 12 bases separated the two germline ends.

The V gene is TRBV11-2, the J gene TRBJ2-3; D is ambiguous. V lost 2 bases to trimming and J lost 1 base, with 4 bases between them. Germline V gene data show CDR1 as SGHAT and CDR2 as FQNNGV. CDR3 size: 13 residues. CDR3 in DNA: TGTGCCAGCAGCTTAAGAGGCACAGATACGCAGTATTTT. Its translation: CASSLRGTDTQYF.

The chain combines TRBV30 with TRBJ2-5; tentatively, D is TRBD2 (5 bases). This CDR3 comprises 14 residues. V lost 3 bases to trimming and J lost 4 bases, with 15 bases between them. The germline CDR1 and CDR2 sequences are GTSNPN and SVGIG (reference sequence). CDR3 DNA sequence: TGTGCCTGGAGGGAGGTTCTGGGCCGAGAGACCCAGTACTTC. Translating it yields CAWREVLGRETQYF.

The genes are TRBV25-1 and TRBJ2-1; D may be TRBD1 (6 bases). Germline CDR1 MGHDK, CDR2 SYGVNS. The CDR3 sequence is 15 residues long. Trimming left V 3 bases short and J 7 bases short, with 16 bases between. CDR3 sequence (DNA): TGTGCCAGCAGTGAGGGGGCAAACGGTAAGAATGAGCAGTTCTTC. This encodes CASSEGANGKNEQFF.